The sequence of this T cell receptor beta chain was determined in a study of identical twins. The sample holds many counts of this clonotype. Its specificity is not known. TCRdb ran MiXCR on the 5' RACE reads and lists one entry per CDR3 protein. The table has around 280,000 distinct CDR3 sequences, about 8% seen once. CDR3 size: 16 residues. The J segment lost 7 bases and the V segment lost 3 bases, leaving 15 bases of the junction unmatched. CDR1 and CDR2 (germline): SQVTM, ANQGSEA. The donor group consisted entirely of healthy Caucasians. Points from the study as a whole: Zero-insertion analyses might be partly confounded by invariant T cells like MAIT and iNKT.

The data also belong to a second study, concerning yellow fever vaccine responses in identical twins. This second report adds: Twins' vaccine T cell response reportedly gave the appearance of partial convergence and partial personalization.

This TCR was recovered from a woman aged 18-29 years in good health. Sequenced input: memory (CD45RO+) T cells sorted from blood. The gene calls are TRBV29-1 and TRBJ1-2; 9 bases are a match to TRBD1. In DNA, the CDR3 is TGCAGCGTTGACCCCCGCCGGGACAGGGTTAAGGGTGGCTACACCTTC. This sequence encodes CSVDPRRDRVKGGYTF.